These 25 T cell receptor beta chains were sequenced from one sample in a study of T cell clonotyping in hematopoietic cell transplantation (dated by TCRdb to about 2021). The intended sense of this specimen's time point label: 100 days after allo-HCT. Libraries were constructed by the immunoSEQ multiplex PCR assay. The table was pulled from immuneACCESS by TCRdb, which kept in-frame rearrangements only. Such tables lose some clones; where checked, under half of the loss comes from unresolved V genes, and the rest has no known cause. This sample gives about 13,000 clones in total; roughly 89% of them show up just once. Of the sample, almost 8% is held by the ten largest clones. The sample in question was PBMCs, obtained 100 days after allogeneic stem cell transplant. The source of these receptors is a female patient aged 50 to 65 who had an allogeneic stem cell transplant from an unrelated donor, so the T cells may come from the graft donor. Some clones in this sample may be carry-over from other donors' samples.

This CDR3 is CASSHSGLADYEQYF. CDR3 DNA: TGTGCCAGCAGTCATTCGGGACTAGCGGACTACGAGCAGTACTTC. The chain links TRBV6-5 to TRBJ2-7; TRBD2 agrees at 11 bases. Germline CDR1 and CDR2: MNHEY and SVGAGI. The CDR3 extends over 15 amino acids. V was clipped by 5 bases and J by 3 bases; unmatched bases: 6.

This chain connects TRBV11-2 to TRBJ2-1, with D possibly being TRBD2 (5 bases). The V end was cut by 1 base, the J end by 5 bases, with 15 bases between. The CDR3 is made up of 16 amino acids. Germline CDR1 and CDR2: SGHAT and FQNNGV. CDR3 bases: TGTGCCAGCAGCTTAGGAGCGTGGGAGCCGGACAATGAGCAGTTCTTC. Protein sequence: CASSLGAWEPDNEQFF.

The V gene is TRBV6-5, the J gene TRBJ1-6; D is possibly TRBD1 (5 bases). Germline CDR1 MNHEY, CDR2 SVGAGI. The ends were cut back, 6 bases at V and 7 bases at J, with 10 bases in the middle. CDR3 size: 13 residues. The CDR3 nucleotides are TGTGCCAGCAGAGGCAGGGAGAATTCACCCCTCCACTTT. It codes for CASRGRENSPLHF.

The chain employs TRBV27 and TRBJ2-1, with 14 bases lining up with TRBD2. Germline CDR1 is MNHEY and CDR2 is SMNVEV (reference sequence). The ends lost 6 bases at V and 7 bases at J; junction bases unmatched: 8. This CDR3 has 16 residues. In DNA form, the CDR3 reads TGTGCCAGCAGCACCACCGGGACTAGCGGGAGAAATGAGCAGTTCTTC. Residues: CASSTTGTSGRNEQFF.

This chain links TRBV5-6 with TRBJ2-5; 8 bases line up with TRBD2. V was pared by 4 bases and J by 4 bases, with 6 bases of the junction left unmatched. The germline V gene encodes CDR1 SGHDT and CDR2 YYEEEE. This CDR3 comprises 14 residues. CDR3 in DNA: TGTGCCAGCAGCCGACCGGGACTAGTAGAGACCCAGTACTTC. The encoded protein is CASSRPGLVETQYF. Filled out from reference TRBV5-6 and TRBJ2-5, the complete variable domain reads DAGVTQSPTHLIKTRGQQVTLRCSPKSGHDTVSWYQQALGQGPQFIFQYYEEEERQRGNFPDRFSGHQFPNYSSELNVNALLLGDSALYLCASSRPGLVETQYFGPGTRLLVL.

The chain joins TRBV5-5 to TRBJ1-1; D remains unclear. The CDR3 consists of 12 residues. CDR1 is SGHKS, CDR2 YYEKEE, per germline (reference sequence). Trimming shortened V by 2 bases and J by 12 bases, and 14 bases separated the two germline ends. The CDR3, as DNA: TGTGCCAGCAGCTTTCGGCAGGACTCACCTTTCTTT. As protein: CASSFRQDSPFF.

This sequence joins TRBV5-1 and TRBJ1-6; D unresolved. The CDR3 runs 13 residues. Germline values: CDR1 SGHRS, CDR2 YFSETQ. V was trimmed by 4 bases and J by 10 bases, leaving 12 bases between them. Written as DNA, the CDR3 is TGCGCCAGCAGCATACGAGGAGAATCACCCCTCCACTTT. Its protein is CASSIRGESPLHF.

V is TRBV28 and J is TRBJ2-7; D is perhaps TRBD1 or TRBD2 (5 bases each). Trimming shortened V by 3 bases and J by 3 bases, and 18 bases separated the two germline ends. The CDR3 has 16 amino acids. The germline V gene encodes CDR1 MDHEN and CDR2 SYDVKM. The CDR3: CASSFPIRDGLYEQYF. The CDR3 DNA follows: TGTGCCAGCAGTTTTCCCATACGGGACGGCCTCTACGAGCAGTACTTC.

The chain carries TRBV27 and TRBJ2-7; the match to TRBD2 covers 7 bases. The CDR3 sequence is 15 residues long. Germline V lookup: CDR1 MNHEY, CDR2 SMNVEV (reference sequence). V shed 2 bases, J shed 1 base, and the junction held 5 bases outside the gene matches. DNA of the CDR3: TGTGCCAGCAGTTTAGGAAGCGGGGAGTCCTACGAGCAGTACTTC. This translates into CASSLGSGESYEQYF.

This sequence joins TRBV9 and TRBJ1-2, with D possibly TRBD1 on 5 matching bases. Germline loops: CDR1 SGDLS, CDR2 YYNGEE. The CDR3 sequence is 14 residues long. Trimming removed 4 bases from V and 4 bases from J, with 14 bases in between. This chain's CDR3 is CASSIQGVGYGYTF. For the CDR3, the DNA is TGTGCCAGCAGCATCCAGGGTGTTGGCTATGGCTACACCTTC.

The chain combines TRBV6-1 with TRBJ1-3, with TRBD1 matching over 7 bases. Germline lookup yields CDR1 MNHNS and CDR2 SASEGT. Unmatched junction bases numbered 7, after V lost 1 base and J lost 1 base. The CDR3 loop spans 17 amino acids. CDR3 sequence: CASSEGQGDRSGNTIYF. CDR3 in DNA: TGTGCCAGCAGTGAAGGGCAGGGGGACCGATCTGGAAACACCATATATTTT.

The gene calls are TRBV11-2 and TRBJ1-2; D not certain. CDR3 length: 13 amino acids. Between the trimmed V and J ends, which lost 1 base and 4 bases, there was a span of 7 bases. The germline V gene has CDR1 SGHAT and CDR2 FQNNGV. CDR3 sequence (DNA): TGTGCCAGCAGCTTAGGTCCGGTCTATGGCTACACCTTC. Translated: CASSLGPVYGYTF.

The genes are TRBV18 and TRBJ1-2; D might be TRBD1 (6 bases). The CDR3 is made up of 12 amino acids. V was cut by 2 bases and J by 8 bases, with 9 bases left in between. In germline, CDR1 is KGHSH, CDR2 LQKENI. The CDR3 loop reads CASSPSGDGYTF. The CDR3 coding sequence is TGTGCCAGCTCACCATCAGGGGACGGCTACACCTTC. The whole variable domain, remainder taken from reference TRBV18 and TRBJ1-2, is NAGVMQNPRHLVRRRGQEARLRCSPMKGHSHVYWYRQLPEEGLKFMVYLQKENIIDESGMPKERFSAEFPKEGPSILRIQQVVRGDSAAYFCASSPSGDGYTFGSGTRLTVV.

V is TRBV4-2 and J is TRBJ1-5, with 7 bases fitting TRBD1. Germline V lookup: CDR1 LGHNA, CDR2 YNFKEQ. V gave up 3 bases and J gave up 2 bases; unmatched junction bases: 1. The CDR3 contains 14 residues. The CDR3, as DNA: TGTGCCAGCAGCCACGGACAGGGCAATCAGCCCCAGCATTTT. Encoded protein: CASSHGQGNQPQHF.

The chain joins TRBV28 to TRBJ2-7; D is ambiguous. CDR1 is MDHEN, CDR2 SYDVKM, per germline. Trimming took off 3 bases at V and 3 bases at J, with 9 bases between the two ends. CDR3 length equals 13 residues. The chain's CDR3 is CASSFSDRYEQYV. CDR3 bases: TGTGCCAGCAGTTTTTCCGATCGCTACGAGCAGTACGTC.

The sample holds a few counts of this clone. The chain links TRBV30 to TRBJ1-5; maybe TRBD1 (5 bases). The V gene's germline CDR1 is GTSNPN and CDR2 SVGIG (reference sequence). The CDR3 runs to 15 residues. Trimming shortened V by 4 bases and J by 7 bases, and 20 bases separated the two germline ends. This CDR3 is CAWKRRQGFWQPQHF. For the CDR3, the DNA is TGTGCCTGGAAAAGAAGGCAGGGTTTTTGGCAGCCCCAGCATTTT.

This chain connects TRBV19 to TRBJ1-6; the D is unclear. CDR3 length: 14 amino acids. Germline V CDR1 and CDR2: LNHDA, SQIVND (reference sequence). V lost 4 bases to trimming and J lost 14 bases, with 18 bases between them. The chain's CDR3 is CASSRETTKGTLHF. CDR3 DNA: TGTGCCAGTAGTAGGGAAACAACGAAGGGCACCCTCCACTTT.

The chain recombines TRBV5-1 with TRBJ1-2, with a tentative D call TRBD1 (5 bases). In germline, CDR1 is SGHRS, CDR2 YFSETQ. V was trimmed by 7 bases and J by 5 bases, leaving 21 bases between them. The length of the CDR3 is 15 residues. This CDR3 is CASAGSPGTGYGYTF. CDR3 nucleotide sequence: TGCGCCAGCGCAGGGAGCCCCGGGACGGGATATGGCTACACCTTC.

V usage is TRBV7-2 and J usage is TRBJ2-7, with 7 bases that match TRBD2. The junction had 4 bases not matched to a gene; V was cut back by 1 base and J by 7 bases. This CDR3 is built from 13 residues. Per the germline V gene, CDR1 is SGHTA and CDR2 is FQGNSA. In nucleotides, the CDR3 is TGTGCCAGCAGCTTAGTAGGGCGGGGGGAGCAGTACTTC. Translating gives CASSLVGRGEQYF.

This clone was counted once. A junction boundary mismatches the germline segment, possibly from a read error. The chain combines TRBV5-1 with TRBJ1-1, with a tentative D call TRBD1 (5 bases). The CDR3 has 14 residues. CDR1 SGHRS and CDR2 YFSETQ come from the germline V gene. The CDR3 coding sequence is TGTGCCAGCAGCCCTACTAATGACAGACTAGAAGCTTTCTTT. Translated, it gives CASSPTNDRLEAFF.

Here the CDR3 DNA reads TGTGCCAGCAGTTCGGGTGGTAGAGCTCAGCCCCAGCATTTT. Protein: CASSSGGRAQPQHF. The chain couples TRBV6-1 to TRBJ1-5; the D is unclear. Trimming removed 5 bases at V and 6 bases at J, with 14 bases between. This CDR3 has 14 residues. Germline CDR1 reads MNHNS; CDR2 reads SASEGT.

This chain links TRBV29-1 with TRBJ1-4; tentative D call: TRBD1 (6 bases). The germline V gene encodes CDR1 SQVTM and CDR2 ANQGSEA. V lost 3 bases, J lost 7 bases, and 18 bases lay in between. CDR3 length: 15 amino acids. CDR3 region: CSVEGDRRGGEKLFF. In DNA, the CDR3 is TGCAGCGTTGAGGGGGACCGCAGGGGAGGTGAAAAACTGTTTTTT.

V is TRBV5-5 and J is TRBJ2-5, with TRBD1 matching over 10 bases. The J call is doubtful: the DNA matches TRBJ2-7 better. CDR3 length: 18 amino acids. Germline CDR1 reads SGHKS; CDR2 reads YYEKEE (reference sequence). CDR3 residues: CASSSSRPGQGYGYEQYF. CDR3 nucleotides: TGTGCCAGCAGCTCGTCTCGCCCGGGACAGGGGTATGGGTACGAGCAGTACTTC.

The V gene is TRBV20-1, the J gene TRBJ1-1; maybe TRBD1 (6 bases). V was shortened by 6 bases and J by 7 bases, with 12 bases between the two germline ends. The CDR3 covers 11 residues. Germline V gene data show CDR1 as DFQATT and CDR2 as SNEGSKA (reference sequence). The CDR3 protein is CSAWDTSEAFF. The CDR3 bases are TGCAGTGCCTGGGACACCAGTGAAGCTTTCTTT.

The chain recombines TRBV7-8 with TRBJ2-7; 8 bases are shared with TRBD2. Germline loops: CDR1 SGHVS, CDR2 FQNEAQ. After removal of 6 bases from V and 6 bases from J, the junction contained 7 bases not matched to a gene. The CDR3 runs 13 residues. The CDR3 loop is CASRLKRELEQYF. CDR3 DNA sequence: TGTGCCAGCAGATTGAAGCGGGAGCTCGAGCAGTACTTC.